The 3 T cell receptor beta chains listed next were all sequenced from one sample in a study of T cells in Graves' hyperthyroidism and ophthalmopathy. RNA transcripts provided the source from which TCR beta CDR3 regions were amplified. With the HTBI primer set, the TCR CDR3 went through a first round of RT-PCR. TCRdb analysed the multiplex PCR reads with MiXCR anew, one entry per CDR3 protein. The sample has roughly 580,000 distinct CDR3 sequences, just over 45% seen once; the top ten hold 6.5% to 9%. Sequencing was done on a sample of peripheral blood or thyroid tissue (not recorded which). The receptors here all came from a woman aged 18-29 years with Graves' hyperthyroidism.

The chain carries TRBV20-1 and TRBJ1-2; 10 bases are shared with TRBD1. The CDR3 extends over 15 amino acids. V was pared by 3 bases and J by 4 bases, with 8 bases of the junction left unmatched. Germline V CDR1 and CDR2: DFQATT, SNEGSKA (reference sequence). CDR3 sequence (DNA): TGCAGTGCTAGGCAGTCGGGACAGGGGAGCTATGGCTACACCTTC. Amino acid sequence: CSARQSGQGSYGYTF.

A remark on this clonotype: The junction and the germline gene differ at one end; a read error may be behind it. This chain uses TRBV10-3 with TRBJ1-3; D gene uncertain. The CDR3 contains 13 residues. CDR1 and CDR2 from the germline V gene are ENHRY and SYGVKD. The CDR3 bases are TGTGCCAGCAGTGAAGACGCTGGAAACACCATATATTTT. Translating gives CASSEDAGNTIYF.

This chain links TRBV20-1 with TRBJ2-7, with TRBD2 matching 11 bases. From germline, CDR1 is DFQATT and CDR2 SNEGSKA (reference sequence). This CDR3 is built from 15 residues. V lost 7 bases to trimming and J lost 1 base; unmatched junction nucleotides: 9. The CDR3 DNA follows: TGCAGTGTCTCGCTAGCGGGAGGAGGGTCCTACGAGCAGTACTTC. It codes for CSVSLAGGGSYEQYF.